Described below is a single TCR beta chain sequence and its context. Measured with immunoSEQ multiplex PCR; TCRdb has only the in-frame clones, and not every one. The repertoire holds about 70,000 clones, with around 88% as singletons. These data are taken from a study of OX40 agonist ivuxolimab in advanced cancers. Study-wide background: It was permissible to have had prior anti-PD-1, anti-PD-L1 or anti-CTLA-4 therapy, and under 45% had some.

Trimming removed 1 base at V and 0 bases at J, with 8 bases between. This CDR3 contains 15 residues. Germline V gene data show CDR1 as SNHLY and CDR2 as FYNNEI. The sample in question was CD4+ or CD8+ T cells sorted from blood, obtained in a trial of the OX40 agonist ivuxolimab. The V gene is TRBV2, the J gene TRBJ2-3; D is ambiguous. The source of this sequence is an adult with an advanced solid tumor such as melanoma, head and neck, liver or kidney cancer. The CDR3 DNA reads as TGTGCCAGCAGTGAAGGGCGGCGGAGCACAGATACGCAGTATTTT. Protein sequence: CASSEGRRSTDTQYF. Filled out from reference TRBV2 and TRBJ2-3, the complete variable domain reads EPEVTQTPSHQVTQMGQEVILRCVPISNHLYFYWYRQILGQKVEFLVSFYNNEISEKSEIFDDQFSVERPDGSNFTLKIRSTKLEDSAMYFCASSEGRRSTDTQYFGPGTRLTVL.